The T cell receptor beta chain described here comes from a study of blood T cells in healthy people across ages. The use of a sample-barcoded 5' primer and a J-beta primer mix characterized a second PCR of roughly 6 to 11 cycles. TCRdb redid the calling of the 5' RACE reads with MiXCR, one entry per CDR3 protein. The sample includes under 2 million distinct CDR3 sequences, approximately 32% of them seen just once. This CDR3 is 14 amino acids long. Trimming pared 3 bases from V and 0 bases from J, leaving 6 bases between. The germline gives CDR1 SNHLY, CDR2 FYNNEI. This clonotype was seen a handful of times.

V gene TRBV2 combines with J gene TRBJ2-1; D is uncertain. The sequenced material came from blood. This receptor was taken from a woman between 25 and 40 years old in good health. CDR3 nucleotides: TGTGCCAGCAGTGAGACCCGCTCCTACAATGAGCAGTTCTTC. Its protein product is CASSETRSYNEQFF.